Listed below are T cell receptor beta chains from one sample, sequenced in a study of T cell responses to AZD1222 COVID-19 vaccine. Sequencing was performed with immunoSEQ multiplex PCR; in TCRdb, only in-frame clones are kept and a portion is missing. The sample lists 50,000 to 60,000 clones; 80% were seen once. This sample comprised peripheral blood, obtained 28 days after the second AZD1222 dose. These receptors all stem from an adult who received the AZD1222 COVID-19 vaccine. CDR3s include the opening cysteine and the closing phenylalanine or tryptophan. Fields, in order: CDR3 DNA, CDR3 protein, J gene, CDR3 length, D gene, V gene, clone size. A D gene is named only where the DNA matches it firmly. Only part of the rows carry a size: once, few, many, or a class if the clone is expanded.

CDR3 DNA: TGCGCCAGCAGCCACCTAAACAGGGGGCACCCTGAAGCTTTCTTT; CDR3 protein: CASSHLNRGHPEAFF; J gene: TRBJ1-1; CDR3 length: 15; D gene: TRBD1; V gene: TRBV4-1; clone size: NA
CDR3 DNA: TGTGCCTGGAGCGACAGGGGAAACTACGAGCAGTACTTC; CDR3 protein: CAWSDRGNYEQYF; J gene: TRBJ2-7; CDR3 length: 13; D gene: TRBD1; V gene: TRBV30; clone size: NA
CDR3 DNA: TGTGCCAGCAGCTCTAGGGGCGGCGGCACAGATACGCAGTATTTT; CDR3 protein: CASSSRGGGTDTQYF; J gene: TRBJ2-3; CDR3 length: 15; D gene: NA; V gene: TRBV7-8; clone size: NA
CDR3 DNA: TGTGCCAGCAGTTTCTGGCACACAAGAGCTAACTATGGCTACACCTTC; CDR3 protein: CASSFWHTRANYGYTF; J gene: TRBJ1-2; CDR3 length: 16; D gene: NA; V gene: TRBV27; clone size: NA
CDR3 DNA: TGTGCCAGCAGCCCCGGACTGAGCTCCTACAATGAGCAGTTCTTC; CDR3 protein: CASSPGLSSYNEQFF; J gene: TRBJ2-1; CDR3 length: 15; D gene: NA; V gene: TRBV7-2; clone size: NA
CDR3 DNA: TGTGCCAGCAGCCTCGGGACAGGGCCGACCTATGGCTACACCTTC; CDR3 protein: CASSLGTGPTYGYTF; J gene: TRBJ1-2; CDR3 length: 15; D gene: TRBD1; V gene: TRBV28; clone size: few
CDR3 DNA: TGTGCCTGGAGTGTCCTGGACAGTGCGAACACCGGGGAGCTGTTTTTT; CDR3 protein: CAWSVLDSANTGELFF; J gene: TRBJ2-2; CDR3 length: 16; D gene: NA; V gene: TRBV30; clone size: few
CDR3 DNA: TGTGCCAGCAGAAAGGACCAGACCCACTCCTACGAGCAGTACTTC; CDR3 protein: CASRKDQTHSYEQYF; J gene: TRBJ2-7; CDR3 length: 15; D gene: NA; V gene: TRBV2; clone size: NA
CDR3 DNA: TGTGCCAGCAGTCTCCATACGGGCCTCTCGAACACTGAAGCTTTCTTT; CDR3 protein: CASSLHTGLSNTEAFF; J gene: TRBJ1-1; CDR3 length: 16; D gene: NA; V gene: TRBV27; clone size: NA
CDR3 DNA: TGTGCCAGCAGCCATGACGGGACAGATTACAATGAGCAGTTCTTC; CDR3 protein: CASSHDGTDYNEQFF; J gene: TRBJ2-1; CDR3 length: 15; D gene: TRBD1; V gene: TRBV9; clone size: few
CDR3 DNA: TGTGCCAGCAGTTTTGGGACAACAATTGGGGAGACCCAGTACTTC; CDR3 protein: CASSFGTTIGETQYF; J gene: TRBJ2-5; CDR3 length: 15; D gene: NA; V gene: TRBV28; clone size: NA
CDR3 DNA: TGCGCCAGCAGCCCCGACCTCGGACTAGCGGATCTAAACACCGGGGAGCTGTTTTTT; CDR3 protein: CASSPDLGLADLNTGELFF; J gene: TRBJ2-2; CDR3 length: 19; D gene: TRBD2; V gene: TRBV4-1; clone size: NA
CDR3 DNA: TGCGCCAGCAGCCTTCCTGGACAGGGTTATACTGAAGCTTTCTTT; CDR3 protein: CASSLPGQGYTEAFF; J gene: TRBJ1-1; CDR3 length: 15; D gene: TRBD1; V gene: TRBV4-1; clone size: medium-sized
CDR3 DNA: TGTGCCAGCAGCTTACAATCGGCCCCGGGCTATGGCTACACCTTC; CDR3 protein: CASSLQSAPGYGYTF; J gene: TRBJ1-2; CDR3 length: 15; D gene: NA; V gene: TRBV7-8; clone size: few
CDR3 DNA: TGTGCCAGCAGTTTACGACGGAGTACCGAGCAGTACTTC; CDR3 protein: CASSLRRSTEQYF; J gene: TRBJ2-7; CDR3 length: 13; D gene: NA; V gene: TRBV12-3/TRBV12-4; clone size: NA
CDR3 DNA: TGTGCCAGCCAGGGTATACCGTATAATTCACCCCTCCACTTT; CDR3 protein: CASQGIPYNSPLHF; J gene: TRBJ1-6; CDR3 length: 14; D gene: NA; V gene: TRBV2; clone size: NA
CDR3 DNA: TGTGCCAGCAGCGACAGGGGGTCAAACGAGCAGTACTTC; CDR3 protein: CASSDRGSNEQYF; J gene: TRBJ2-7; CDR3 length: 13; D gene: TRBD1; V gene: TRBV7-2; clone size: NA
CDR3 DNA: TGTGCCAGCAGTTCCGGGACTAGCGGGAGGGATGAGCAGTTCTTC; CDR3 protein: CASSSGTSGRDEQFF; J gene: TRBJ2-1; CDR3 length: 15; D gene: TRBD2; V gene: TRBV5-4; clone size: few
CDR3 DNA: TGTGCCAGCACCATTGACAGCCGGAACACCGGGGAGCTGTTTTTT; CDR3 protein: CASTIDSRNTGELFF; J gene: TRBJ2-2; CDR3 length: 15; D gene: NA; V gene: TRBV6-5; clone size: NA
CDR3 DNA: TGTGCCAGCAGCTTATTCGCTGCACCCCTCCACTTT; CDR3 protein: CASSLFAAPLHF; J gene: TRBJ1-6; CDR3 length: 12; D gene: NA; V gene: TRBV7-2; clone size: NA
CDR3 DNA: TGCAGCGTTTGGCTAGCAGCGAACACCGGGGAGCTGTTTTTT; CDR3 protein: CSVWLAANTGELFF; J gene: TRBJ2-2; CDR3 length: 14; D gene: NA; V gene: TRBV29-1; clone size: NA
CDR3 DNA: TGTGCCAGCAGTTTGTCTTCCGAGTACCAAGAGACCCAGTACTTC; CDR3 protein: CASSLSSEYQETQYF; J gene: TRBJ2-5; CDR3 length: 15; D gene: NA; V gene: TRBV28; clone size: NA
CDR3 DNA: TGTGCCAGCAGTTACATCCGGGGTGGGGAGCTGTTTTTT; CDR3 protein: CASSYIRGGELFF; J gene: TRBJ2-2; CDR3 length: 13; D gene: NA; V gene: TRBV6-2/TRBV6-3; clone size: NA
CDR3 DNA: TGTGCCAGCAGCCACGACCGGGACCCGATAAACACAGATACGCAGTATTTT; CDR3 protein: CASSHDRDPINTDTQYF; J gene: TRBJ2-3; CDR3 length: 17; D gene: NA; V gene: TRBV14; clone size: NA
CDR3 DNA: TGCGCCAGCAGTGAGTCTTCCGCAGGTGATAATGAAAAACTGTTTTTT; CDR3 protein: CASSESSAGDNEKLFF; J gene: TRBJ1-4; CDR3 length: 16; D gene: NA; V gene: TRBV10-1; clone size: NA
CDR3 DNA: TGTGCCAGCAGAAGGGACAGTCTGAACACTGAAGCTTTCTTT; CDR3 protein: CASRRDSLNTEAFF; J gene: TRBJ1-1; CDR3 length: 14; D gene: TRBD1; V gene: TRBV6-5; clone size: NA
CDR3 DNA: TGTGCCAGCAGTTTAGGCGCCTATGGCTACACCTTC; CDR3 protein: CASSLGAYGYTF; J gene: TRBJ1-2; CDR3 length: 12; D gene: NA; V gene: TRBV6-6; clone size: NA
CDR3 DNA: TGTGCCAGCAGGGGACAGGGCTCTGAAAAACTGTTTTTT; CDR3 protein: CASRGQGSEKLFF; J gene: TRBJ1-4; CDR3 length: 13; D gene: TRBD1; V gene: TRBV7-9; clone size: NA
CDR3 DNA: TGTGCCAGCAGCAAGAGCTACAATGAGCAGTTCTTC; CDR3 protein: CASSKSYNEQFF; J gene: TRBJ2-1; CDR3 length: 12; D gene: NA; V gene: TRBV11-2; clone size: NA
CDR3 DNA: TGTGCCAGCAGCCAAGGAGCAGGGAGGGGTTCACCCCTCCACTTT; CDR3 protein: CASSQGAGRGSPLHF; J gene: TRBJ1-6; CDR3 length: 15; D gene: NA; V gene: TRBV3-1/TRBV3-2; clone size: NA
CDR3 DNA: TGTGCCAGCAGCTTGGCGGGGACAGGCGGGGGGTATACGCAGTATTTT; CDR3 protein: CASSLAGTGGGYTQYF; J gene: TRBJ2-3; CDR3 length: 16; D gene: NA; V gene: TRBV5-6; clone size: NA
CDR3 DNA: TGTGCCAGCCGTTCAGACAGTTCGCCTGAAGCTTTCTTT; CDR3 protein: CASRSDSSPEAFF; J gene: TRBJ1-1; CDR3 length: 13; D gene: NA; V gene: TRBV6-4; clone size: few
CDR3 DNA: TGTGCCAGTAGTGACAGGGGGGAGAATGAGCAGTTCTTC; CDR3 protein: CASSDRGENEQFF; J gene: TRBJ2-1; CDR3 length: 13; D gene: TRBD1; V gene: TRBV19; clone size: NA
CDR3 DNA: TGTGCCAGCAGCTTAAACAGGGGGCAAGATACGCAGTATTTT; CDR3 protein: CASSLNRGQDTQYF; J gene: TRBJ2-3; CDR3 length: 14; D gene: TRBD1; V gene: TRBV7-8; clone size: NA
CDR3 DNA: TGCGCCAGCAGCCAAGAAACCAGGACACTCTACGAGCAGTACTTC; CDR3 protein: CASSQETRTLYEQYF; J gene: TRBJ2-7; CDR3 length: 15; D gene: NA; V gene: TRBV4-1; clone size: NA
CDR3 DNA: TGTGCCAGCAACCAGGGAGGAGATACGCAGTATTTT; CDR3 protein: CASNQGGDTQYF; J gene: TRBJ2-3; CDR3 length: 12; D gene: NA; V gene: TRBV2; clone size: NA